This T cell receptor beta chain was sequenced during a study of response to subunit inactivated influenza vaccine. TCRdb ran MiXCR on the RT-PCR reads and lists one entry per CDR3 protein. The repertoire includes 610,000 or so distinct CDR3 sequences, about 14% of them detected once, and over 8.5% sits in the top ten. Study results and limitations: The authors offered the suggestion that each seasonal influenza vaccination recruits few new T cells.

This CDR3 is built from 12 residues. Per germline, CDR1 SQVTM and CDR2 ANQGSEA. With 7 bases removed from V and 7 bases from J, the gap between germline ends came to 17 bases. Regarding this clonotype: Its antigen is not known.

The TCR comes from a man aged 50-60 years who received an inactivated influenza vaccine. The chain has TRBV29-1 and TRBJ2-7; maybe TRBD1 (5 bases). This specimen consisted of PBMCs from blood, obtained 11 to 12 days after vaccination. In DNA, the CDR3 is TGCAGCGCCCGGGCCAGGGTGGGAGAGCAGTACTTC. This translates into CSARARVGEQYF.